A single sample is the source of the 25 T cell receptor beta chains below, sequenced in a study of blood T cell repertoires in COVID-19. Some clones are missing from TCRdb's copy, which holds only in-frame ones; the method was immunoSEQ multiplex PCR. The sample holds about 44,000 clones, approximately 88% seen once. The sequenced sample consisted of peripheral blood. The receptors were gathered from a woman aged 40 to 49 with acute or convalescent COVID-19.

Here the CDR3 reads CASSPASGSSYEQYF. CDR3 nucleotide sequence: TGTGCCAGCAGCCCCGCTAGCGGGAGCTCCTACGAGCAGTACTTC. This rearrangement joins TRBV28 to TRBJ2-7; 10 bases match TRBD2. V dropped 6 bases and J dropped 0; count of bases not matched to a gene: 5. The CDR3 has 15 residues. From germline, CDR1 is MDHEN and CDR2 SYDVKM.

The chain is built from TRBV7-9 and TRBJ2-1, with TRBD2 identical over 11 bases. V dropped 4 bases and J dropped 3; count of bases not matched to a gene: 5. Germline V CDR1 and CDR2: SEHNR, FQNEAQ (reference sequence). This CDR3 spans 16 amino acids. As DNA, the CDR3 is TGTGCCAGCAGCTCCAAGACTAGCGGGGACTACAATGAGCAGTTCTTC. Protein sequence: CASSSKTSGDYNEQFF.

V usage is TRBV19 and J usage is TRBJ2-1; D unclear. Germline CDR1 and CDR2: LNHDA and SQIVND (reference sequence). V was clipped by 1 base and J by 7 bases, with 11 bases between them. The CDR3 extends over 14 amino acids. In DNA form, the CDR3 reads TGTGCCAGTAGTATAGGAGGCCAATTGAATGAGCAGTTCTTC. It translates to CASSIGGQLNEQFF.

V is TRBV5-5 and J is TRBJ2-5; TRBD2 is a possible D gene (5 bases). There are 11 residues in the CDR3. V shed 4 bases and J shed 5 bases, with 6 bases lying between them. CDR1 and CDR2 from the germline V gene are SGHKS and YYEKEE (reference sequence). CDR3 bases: TGTGCCAGCAGCCGAGGGGAGACCCAGTACTTC. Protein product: CASSRGETQYF.

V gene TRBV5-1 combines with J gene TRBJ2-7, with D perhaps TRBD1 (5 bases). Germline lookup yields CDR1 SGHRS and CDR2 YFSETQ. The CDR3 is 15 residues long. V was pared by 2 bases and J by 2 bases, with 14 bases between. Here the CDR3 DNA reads TGCGCCAGCAGCTTCCTGTTCGACAGTACCTACGAGCAGTACTTC. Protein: CASSFLFDSTYEQYF.

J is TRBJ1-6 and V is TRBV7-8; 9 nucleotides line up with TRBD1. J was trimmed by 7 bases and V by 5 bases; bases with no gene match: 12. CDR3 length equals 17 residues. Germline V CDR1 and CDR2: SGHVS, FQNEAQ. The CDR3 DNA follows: TGTGCCAGCAGCCCAAGGGGCGGACAGGGGCAAAATTCACCCCTCCACTTT. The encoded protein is CASSPRGGQGQNSPLHF.

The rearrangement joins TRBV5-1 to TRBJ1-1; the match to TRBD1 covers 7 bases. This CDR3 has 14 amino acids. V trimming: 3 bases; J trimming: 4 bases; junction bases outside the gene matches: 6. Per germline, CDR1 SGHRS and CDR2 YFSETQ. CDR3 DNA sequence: TGCGCCAGCAGCTGGGACAGCAGCCCCACTGAAGCTTTCTTT. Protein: CASSWDSSPTEAFF.

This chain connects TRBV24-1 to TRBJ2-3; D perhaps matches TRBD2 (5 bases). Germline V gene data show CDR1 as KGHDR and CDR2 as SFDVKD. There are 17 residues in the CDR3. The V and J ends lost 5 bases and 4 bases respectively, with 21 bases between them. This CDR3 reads CATSAVPSGLGPDTQYF. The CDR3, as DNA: TGTGCCACCAGTGCCGTCCCGAGCGGCCTAGGCCCAGATACGCAGTATTTT.

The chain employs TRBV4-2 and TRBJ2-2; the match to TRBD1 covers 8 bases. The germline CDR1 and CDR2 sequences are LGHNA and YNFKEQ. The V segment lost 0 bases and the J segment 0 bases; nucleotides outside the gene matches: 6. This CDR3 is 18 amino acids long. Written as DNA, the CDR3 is TGTGCCAGCAGCCAAGATCCGGACAGGGCGACGAACACCGGGGAGCTGTTTTTT. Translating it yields CASSQDPDRATNTGELFF.

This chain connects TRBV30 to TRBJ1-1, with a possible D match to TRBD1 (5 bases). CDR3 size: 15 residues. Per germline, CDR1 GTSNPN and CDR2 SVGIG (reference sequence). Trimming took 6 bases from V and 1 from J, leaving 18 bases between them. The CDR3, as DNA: TGTGCCTGCGCTGCCAGGGTTTTCCCGAACACTGAAGCTTTCTTT. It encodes CACAARVFPNTEAFF.

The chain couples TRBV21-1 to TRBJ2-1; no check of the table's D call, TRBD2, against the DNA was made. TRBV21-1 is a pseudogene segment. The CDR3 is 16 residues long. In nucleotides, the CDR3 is TGTGCCAGCAGCAGACTAGCGGAACCATCCTACAATGAGCAGTTCTTC. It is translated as CASSRLAEPSYNEQFF.

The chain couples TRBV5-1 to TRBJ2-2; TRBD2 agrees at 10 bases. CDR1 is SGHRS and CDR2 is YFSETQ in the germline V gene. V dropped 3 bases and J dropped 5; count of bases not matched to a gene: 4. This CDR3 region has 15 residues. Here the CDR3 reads CASSSGTSVTGELFF. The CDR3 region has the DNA TGCGCCAGCAGCTCCGGGACTAGCGTTACCGGGGAGCTGTTTTTT.

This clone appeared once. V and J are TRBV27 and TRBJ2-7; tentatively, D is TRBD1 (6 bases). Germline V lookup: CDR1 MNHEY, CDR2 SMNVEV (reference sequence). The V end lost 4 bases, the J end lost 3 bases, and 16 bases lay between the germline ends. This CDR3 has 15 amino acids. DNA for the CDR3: TGTGCCAGCAGTTCCCAGGGGCACTTTATCTACGAGCAGTACTTC. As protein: CASSSQGHFIYEQYF.

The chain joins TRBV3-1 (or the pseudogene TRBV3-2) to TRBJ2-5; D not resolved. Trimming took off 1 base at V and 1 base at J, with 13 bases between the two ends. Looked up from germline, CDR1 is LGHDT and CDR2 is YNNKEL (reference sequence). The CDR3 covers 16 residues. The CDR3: CASSQVRVASQETQYF. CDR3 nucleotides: TGTGCCAGCAGCCAAGTTCGGGTGGCCTCCCAAGAGACCCAGTACTTC.

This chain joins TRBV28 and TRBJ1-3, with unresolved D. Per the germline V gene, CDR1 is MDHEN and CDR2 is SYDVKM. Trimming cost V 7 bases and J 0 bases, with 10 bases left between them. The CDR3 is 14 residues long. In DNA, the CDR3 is TGTGCCAGCACGAGCACCCCCTCTGGAAACACCATATATTTT. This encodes CASTSTPSGNTIYF.

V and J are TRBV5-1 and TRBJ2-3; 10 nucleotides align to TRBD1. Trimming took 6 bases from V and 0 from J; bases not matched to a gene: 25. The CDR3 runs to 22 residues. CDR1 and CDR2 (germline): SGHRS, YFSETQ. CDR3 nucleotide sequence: TGCGCCAGCACCCAAGCTTGGTCGGACAGGGGGGAAGGGGGTTCTAGCACAGATACGCAGTATTTT. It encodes CASTQAWSDRGEGGSSTDTQYF.

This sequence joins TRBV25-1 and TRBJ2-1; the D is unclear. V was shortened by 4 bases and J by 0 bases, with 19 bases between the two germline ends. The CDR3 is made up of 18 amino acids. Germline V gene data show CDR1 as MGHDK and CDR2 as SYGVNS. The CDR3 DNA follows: TGTGCCAGCAGTGCCCCGTACTTAGGCCCTAGCTCCTACAATGAGCAGTTCTTC. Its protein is CASSAPYLGPSSYNEQFF.

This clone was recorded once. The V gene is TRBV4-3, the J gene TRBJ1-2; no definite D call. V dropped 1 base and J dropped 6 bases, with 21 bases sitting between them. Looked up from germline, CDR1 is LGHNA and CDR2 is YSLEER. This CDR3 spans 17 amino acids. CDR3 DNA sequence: TGCGCCAGCAGCCAAGGACAAGGTTTATCGGGAACGGATGGCTACACCTTC. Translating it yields CASSQGQGLSGTDGYTF.

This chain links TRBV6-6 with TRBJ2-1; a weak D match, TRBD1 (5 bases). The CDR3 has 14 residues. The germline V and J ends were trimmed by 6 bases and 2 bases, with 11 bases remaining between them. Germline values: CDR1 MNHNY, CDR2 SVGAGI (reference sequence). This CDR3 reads CASSPRQPYNEQFF. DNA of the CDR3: TGTGCCAGCAGCCCCAGACAGCCCTACAATGAGCAGTTCTTC.

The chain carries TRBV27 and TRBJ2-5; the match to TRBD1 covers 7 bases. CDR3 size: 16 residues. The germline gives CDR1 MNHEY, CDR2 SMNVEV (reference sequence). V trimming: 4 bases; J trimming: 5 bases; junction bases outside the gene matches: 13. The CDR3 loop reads CASSSRGLNLRETQYF. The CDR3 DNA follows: TGTGCCAGCAGTTCTAGGGGGCTAAATTTAAGGGAGACCCAGTACTTC.

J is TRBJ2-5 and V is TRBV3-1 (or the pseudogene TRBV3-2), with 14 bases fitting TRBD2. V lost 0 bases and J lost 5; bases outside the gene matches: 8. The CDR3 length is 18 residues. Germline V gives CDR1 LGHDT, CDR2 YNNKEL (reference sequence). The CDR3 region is CASSQDGGRLAGGETQYF. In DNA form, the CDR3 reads TGTGCCAGCAGCCAAGATGGTGGTAGACTAGCGGGGGGGGAGACCCAGTACTTC.

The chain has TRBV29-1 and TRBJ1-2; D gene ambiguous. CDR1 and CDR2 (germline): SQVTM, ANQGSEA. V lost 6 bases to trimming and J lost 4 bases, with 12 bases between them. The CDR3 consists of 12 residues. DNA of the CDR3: TGCAGCGTCCGCCATGACACCTATGGCTACACCTTC. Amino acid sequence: CSVRHDTYGYTF.

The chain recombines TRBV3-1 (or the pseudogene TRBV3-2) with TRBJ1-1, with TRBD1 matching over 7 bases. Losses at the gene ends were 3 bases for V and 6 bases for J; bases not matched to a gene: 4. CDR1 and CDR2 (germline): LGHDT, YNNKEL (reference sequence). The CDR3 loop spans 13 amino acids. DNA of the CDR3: TGTGCCAGCAGCCATGACAGGGAAGCTGAAGCTTTCTTT. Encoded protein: CASSHDREAEAFF.

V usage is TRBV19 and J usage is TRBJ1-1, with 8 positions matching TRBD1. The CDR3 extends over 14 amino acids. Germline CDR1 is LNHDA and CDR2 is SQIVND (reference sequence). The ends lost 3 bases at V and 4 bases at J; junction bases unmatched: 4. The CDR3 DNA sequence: TGTGCCAGTAGTATTCAGGGGGCGCTCACTGAAGCTTTCTTT. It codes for CASSIQGALTEAFF. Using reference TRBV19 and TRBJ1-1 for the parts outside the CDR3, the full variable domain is DGGITQSPKYLFRKEGQNVTLSCEQNLNHDAMYWYRQDPGQGLRLIYYSQIVNDFQKGDIAEGYSVSREKKESFPLTVTSAQKNPTAFYLCASSIQGALTEAFFGQGTRLTVV.

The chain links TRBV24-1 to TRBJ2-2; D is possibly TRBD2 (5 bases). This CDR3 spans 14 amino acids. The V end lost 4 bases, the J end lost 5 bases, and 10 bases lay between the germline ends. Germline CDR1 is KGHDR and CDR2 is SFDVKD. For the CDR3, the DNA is TGTGCCACCAGTGACCCGCGGGCTACCGGGGAGCTGTTTTTT. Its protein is CATSDPRATGELFF.